The 27 T cell receptor beta chains reported below all come from one sample, sequenced in a study of T cell responses to AZD1222 COVID-19 vaccine. Sequencing was performed with immunoSEQ multiplex PCR; in TCRdb, only in-frame clones are kept and a portion is missing. The data show more than 100,000 clones, approximately 90% seen once. The source material was peripheral blood, sampled on day 0 of AZD1222 vaccination. All receptors come from an adult in good health.

V gene TRBV5-6 combines with J gene TRBJ2-2; 14 positions match TRBD2. V lost 0 bases, J lost 5 bases, and 6 bases stayed unmatched. Germline-derived CDR1 and CDR2 are SGHDT and YYEEEE. The CDR3 totals 18 residues. CDR3 region: CASSLGLAGGPRTGELFF. The CDR3 region has the DNA TGTGCCAGCAGCTTGGGACTAGCGGGGGGGCCGAGAACCGGGGAGCTGTTTTTT.

This clone was observed a single time. The chain couples TRBV3-1 (or the pseudogene TRBV3-2) to TRBJ2-7, with 8 bases fitting TRBD2. J gave up 3 bases and V 5 bases, and 9 bases lay outside the gene matches. The germline CDR1 and CDR2 sequences are LGHDT and YNNKEL (reference sequence). The CDR3 covers 15 residues. CDR3 loop: CASSESGLGFYEQYF. The CDR3 DNA reads TGTGCCAGCAGCGAGTCGGGACTAGGGTTCTACGAGCAGTACTTC.

V usage is TRBV2 and J usage is TRBJ2-7; D uncertain. The CDR3 has 15 amino acids. Per the germline V gene, CDR1 is SNHLY and CDR2 is FYNNEI. With 0 bases removed from V and 0 bases from J, the gap between germline ends came to 9 bases. CDR3: CASSEAHRSSYEQYF. The DNA of the CDR3 is TGTGCCAGCAGTGAAGCGCATCGATCCTCCTACGAGCAGTACTTC.

This clone appeared a few times. This sequence joins TRBV7-9 and TRBJ1-2; D remains ambiguous. This CDR3 is 13 amino acids long. Germline CDR1 and CDR2: SEHNR and FQNEAQ (reference sequence). Trimming left V 0 bases short and J 4 bases short, with 6 bases between. CDR3 sequence reads: CASSLATPYGYTF. CDR3 bases: TGTGCCAGCAGCTTAGCGACGCCCTATGGCTACACCTTC. Filled out from reference TRBV7-9 and TRBJ1-2, the complete variable domain reads DTGVSQNPRHKITKRGQNVTFRCDPISEHNRLYWYRQTLGQGPEFLTYFQNEAQLEKSRLLSDRFSAERPKGSFSTLEIQRTEQGDSAMYLCASSLATPYGYTFGSGTRLTVV.

The chain links TRBV29-1 to TRBJ2-7; the D is unclear. CDR3 length equals 11 residues. The V end lost 6 bases, the J end lost 6 bases, and 12 bases lay between the germline ends. From germline, CDR1 is SQVTM and CDR2 ANQGSEA. The CDR3 reads CSVRGDGEQYF. As DNA, the CDR3 is TGCAGCGTCCGCGGAGATGGCGAGCAGTACTTC.

The chain links TRBV19 to TRBJ2-7, with 12 bases identical to TRBD2. The CDR3 sequence is 15 residues long. Trimming cost V 5 bases and J 3 bases; bases outside gene matches: 5. CDR1 LNHDA and CDR2 SQIVND come from the germline V gene (reference sequence). DNA of the CDR3: TGTGCCAGTAGTCCGGGGACTAGCGGGTTCTACGAGCAGTACTTC. It translates to CASSPGTSGFYEQYF.

This CDR3 is CASSQEQGAYYGYTF. The CDR3 DNA reads as TGCGCCAGCAGCCAAGAGCAGGGGGCCTACTATGGCTACACCTTC. The rearrangement links TRBV4-1 to TRBJ1-2; 8 bases map to TRBD1. The J segment lost 3 bases and the V segment lost 0 bases, leaving 3 bases of the junction unmatched. The CDR3 is 15 amino acids. From germline, CDR1 is MGHRA and CDR2 YSYEKL.

The chain combines TRBV5-1 with TRBJ2-5, with TRBD1 matching over 8 bases. V gave up 0 bases and J gave up 5 bases; unmatched junction bases: 0. This CDR3 comprises 13 residues. Germline values: CDR1 SGHRS, CDR2 YFSETQ. CDR3 coding DNA: TGCGCCAGCAGCTTGGGACAGGGGGAGACCCAGTACTTC. Protein product: CASSLGQGETQYF.

This chain joins TRBV19 and TRBJ2-6; 9 nucleotides line up with TRBD1. Germline V gives CDR1 LNHDA, CDR2 SQIVND (reference sequence). After removal of 4 bases from V and 2 bases from J, the junction contained 9 bases not matched to a gene. This CDR3 has 18 residues. In nucleotides, the CDR3 is TGTGCCAGTAGTACTCCCGGACAGGGGTTAACTGGGGCCAACGTCCTGACTTTC. Its protein product is CASSTPGQGLTGANVLTF.

Details on this clone: At the DNA level, this CDR3 is encoded by other sequences in the same sample as well. This chain links TRBV12-3 or TRBV12-4 with TRBJ1-1; D gene ambiguous. The germline V and J ends were trimmed by 3 bases and 4 bases, with 3 bases remaining between them. The CDR3 consists of 11 residues. The CDR3, as DNA: TGTGCCAGCAGTTTTAGCACTGAAGCTTTCTTT. Translation: CASSFSTEAFF.

The V gene is TRBV4-1, the J gene TRBJ2-7; 11 bases line up with TRBD2. The length of the CDR3 is 14 residues. Germline V gene sequence: CDR1 MGHRA, CDR2 YSYEKL. With V trimmed by 3 bases and J by 12 bases, 10 bases remained unmatched. The CDR3 loop is CASSQTGTSGRGYF. The CDR3 DNA reads as TGCGCCAGCAGCCAGACTGGGACTAGCGGTAGAGGGTACTTC.

This clone was counted a few times. The chain recombines TRBV7-3 with TRBJ1-1, with D possibly being TRBD1 (5 bases). Germline values: CDR1 SGHTA, CDR2 FQGTGA. Between the trimmed V and J ends, which lost 4 bases and 1 base, there was a span of 10 bases. This CDR3 has 14 residues. CDR3 sequence (DNA): TGTGCCAGCAGCTCACGGGACGGGAACACTGAAGCTTTCTTT. It encodes CASSSRDGNTEAFF.

The V gene is TRBV28, the J gene TRBJ1-2; 7 nucleotides agree with TRBD1. This CDR3 spans 14 amino acids. Germline values: CDR1 MDHEN, CDR2 SYDVKM. V gave up 4 bases and J gave up 7 bases; unmatched junction bases: 9. CDR3 in amino acids: CASSWAGGIFGYTF. In DNA, the CDR3 is TGTGCCAGCAGTTGGGCAGGGGGGATTTTTGGCTACACCTTC.

The chain couples TRBV5-5 to TRBJ2-7; TRBD1 agrees at 7 bases. Trimming took 4 bases from V and 1 from J; bases not matched to a gene: 8. Germline V gene sequence: CDR1 SGHKS, CDR2 YYEKEE (reference sequence). The CDR3 covers 15 residues. The DNA for the CDR3 is TGTGCCAGCAGCCCAGGGGGACAGATGTCCTACGAGCAGTACTTC. Translated, it gives CASSPGGQMSYEQYF.

This chain joins TRBV4-1 and TRBJ2-7, with D unresolved. Deletions cut 0 bases from V and 2 bases from J, with 5 bases between. This CDR3 has 13 residues. In germline, CDR1 is MGHRA, CDR2 YSYEKL. CDR3 sequence: CASSQDLAYEQYF. The DNA of the CDR3 is TGCGCCAGCAGCCAAGATTTGGCCTACGAGCAGTACTTC.

The chain has TRBV2 and TRBJ2-5; D remains unclear. Trimming stripped 5 bases from V and 6 bases from J, with 19 bases between. Germline-derived CDR1 and CDR2 are SNHLY and FYNNEI. The CDR3 runs 15 residues. The CDR3 sequence is CASSLNLSPWKTQYF. The DNA for the CDR3 is TGTGCCAGCAGTTTAAATCTTTCCCCGTGGAAGACCCAGTACTTC. Together with reference TRBV2 and TRBJ2-5, the CDR3 gives the full variable domain: EPEVTQTPSHQVTQMGQEVILRCVPISNHLYFYWYRQILGQKVEFLVSFYNNEISEKSEIFDDQFSVERPDGSNFTLKIRSTKLEDSAMYFCASSLNLSPWKTQYFGPGTRLLVL.

The chain links TRBV2 to TRBJ1-1; D not certain. Germline CDR1 is SNHLY and CDR2 is FYNNEI. The length of the CDR3 is 13 residues. Trimming pared 8 bases from V and 3 bases from J, leaving 13 bases between. The CDR3 DNA follows: TGTGCCAGCCTTAGGACCAGCTACACTGAAGCTTTCTTT. Translating it yields CASLRTSYTEAFF.

This clone was seen just once. This sequence joins TRBV5-1 and TRBJ2-7; 10 bases map to TRBD1. Germline CDR1 and CDR2: SGHRS and YFSETQ. V shed 0 bases and J 3 bases; nucleotides not matched to a gene: 9. This CDR3 has 17 residues. For the CDR3, the DNA is TGCGCCAGCAGCTTGGCCTTTCGGGGGGACAGGGGCTACGAGCAGTACTTC. It is translated as CASSLAFRGDRGYEQYF.

This clone was seen only once. The chain links TRBV19 to TRBJ2-7; D call uncertain. The length of the CDR3 is 18 residues. Trimming removed 7 bases from V and 4 bases from J, with 29 bases in between. Germline CDR1 and CDR2: LNHDA and SQIVND (reference sequence). This CDR3 reads CASISIAGLTRPQYEQYF. The CDR3 region has the DNA TGTGCCAGTATCTCGATAGCCGGATTGACCCGACCCCAATACGAGCAGTACTTC.

V gene TRBV4-3 combines with J gene TRBJ2-5, with 14 bases aligning to TRBD2. Trimming removed 0 bases from V and 5 bases from J; junction bases left unmatched: 5. The V gene's germline CDR1 is LGHNA and CDR2 YSLEER. The CDR3 length is 17 residues. DNA of the CDR3: TGCGCCAGCAGCCAAGACGGGACTAGCGGGGGAGGGGAGACCCAGTACTTC. Translated: CASSQDGTSGGGETQYF.

The V and J genes are TRBV6-5 and TRBJ1-4; the D gene is possibly TRBD1 (6 bases). The V gene's germline CDR1 is MNHEY and CDR2 SVGAGI. This CDR3 is 14 amino acids long. V was cut by 4 bases and J by 5 bases, with 11 bases left in between. In DNA form, the CDR3 reads TGTGCCAGCAGTTGGGGGCAAGGGAATGAAAAACTGTTTTTT. Translation: CASSWGQGNEKLFF.

V is TRBV6-5 and J is TRBJ1-1, with D uncertain. The CDR3 loop spans 15 amino acids. Germline V gene lookup returns CDR1 MNHEY and CDR2 SVGAGI. Deletions cut 2 bases from V and 0 bases from J, with 10 bases between. The CDR3 is CASSYPAGLNTEAFF. The CDR3 region has the DNA TGTGCCAGCAGTTACCCTGCAGGATTGAACACTGAAGCTTTCTTT.

V gene TRBV5-1 combines with J gene TRBJ2-5; 7 bases align to TRBD2. V lost 3 bases to trimming and J lost 4 bases; unmatched junction nucleotides: 9. The length of the CDR3 is 15 residues. Germline loops: CDR1 SGHRS, CDR2 YFSETQ. In DNA form, the CDR3 reads TGCGCCAGCAGCTCCGACCTAGCGGAGGTAGAGACCCAGTACTTC. It encodes CASSSDLAEVETQYF.

V gene TRBV7-3 combines with J gene TRBJ1-2; TRBD1 is a possible D gene (6 bases). V was shortened by 3 bases and J by 3 bases, with 14 bases between the two germline ends. The CDR3 runs to 15 residues. The germline V gene encodes CDR1 SGHTA and CDR2 FQGTGA. CDR3 nucleotides: TGTGCCAGCAGCTTGTCCGCAGGGGTGGACTATGGCTACACCTTC. Its protein product is CASSLSAGVDYGYTF.

The V and J genes are TRBV5-1 and TRBJ1-4; TRBD1 matches 10 bases. J gave up 5 bases and V 7 bases, and 8 bases lay outside the gene matches. This CDR3 has 15 amino acids. Per germline, CDR1 SGHRS and CDR2 YFSETQ. CDR3 residues: CASGQGETRNEKLFF. CDR3 in DNA: TGCGCCAGCGGACAGGGGGAGACGAGGAATGAAAAACTGTTTTTT.

The rearrangement links TRBV28 to TRBJ1-5; TRBD1 matches 8 bases. CDR3 length equals 14 residues. Germline V gene lookup returns CDR1 MDHEN and CDR2 SYDVKM. The ends lost 6 bases at V and 6 bases at J; junction bases unmatched: 7. The CDR3 sequence is CASRYQGAGQPQHF. CDR3 DNA sequence: TGTGCCAGCAGGTATCAGGGGGCGGGTCAGCCCCAGCATTTT. Variable domain in full (rest from reference TRBV28 and TRBJ1-5): DVKVTQSSRYLVKRTGEKVFLECVQDMDHENMFWYRQDPGLGLRLIYFSYDVKMKEKGDIPEGYSVSREKKERFSLILESASTNQTSMYLCASRYQGAGQPQHFGDGTRLSIL.

The chain is built from TRBV5-1 and TRBJ1-1; TRBD1 aligns across 7 bases. CDR1 is SGHRS and CDR2 is YFSETQ in the germline V gene. The CDR3 has 14 residues. V dropped 4 bases and J dropped 4; count of bases not matched to a gene: 7. CDR3 in amino acids: CASSLGAGGTEAFF. In DNA, the CDR3 is TGCGCCAGCAGCCTCGGTGCAGGGGGCACTGAAGCTTTCTTT.